This TCR beta chain was profiled in a study of cytomegalovirus exposure and HLA in healthy donors. General observations from the study: Available immune exposure information covered CMV serostatus only. In an earlier analysis, most TCR beta V segments were productive about 90% or about 30% of the time.

This clone was picked up a small number of times. Its antigen remains unknown. PCR used 60 Vbeta primers and 13 Jbeta primers. The table came from immunoSEQ multiplex PCR; TCRdb's copy has only in-frame clones and leaves some out. Counted here are over 40,000 clones, 63% occurring once; the ten biggest clones make up 12%. Trimming took off 3 bases at V and 5 bases at J, with 17 bases between the two ends. This CDR3 contains 16 residues. The germline V gene has CDR1 MGHRA and CDR2 YSYEKL. The sample consisted of PBMCs. The gene calls are TRBV4-1 and TRBJ2-1; the D is unclear. The receptor comes from a man aged 55 to 70 in good health and CMV-seropositive. The CDR3 region has the DNA TGCGCCAGCAGCCATGTTGCGGAGCGAACCAACAATGAGCAGTTCTTC. This encodes CASSHVAERTNNEQFF.